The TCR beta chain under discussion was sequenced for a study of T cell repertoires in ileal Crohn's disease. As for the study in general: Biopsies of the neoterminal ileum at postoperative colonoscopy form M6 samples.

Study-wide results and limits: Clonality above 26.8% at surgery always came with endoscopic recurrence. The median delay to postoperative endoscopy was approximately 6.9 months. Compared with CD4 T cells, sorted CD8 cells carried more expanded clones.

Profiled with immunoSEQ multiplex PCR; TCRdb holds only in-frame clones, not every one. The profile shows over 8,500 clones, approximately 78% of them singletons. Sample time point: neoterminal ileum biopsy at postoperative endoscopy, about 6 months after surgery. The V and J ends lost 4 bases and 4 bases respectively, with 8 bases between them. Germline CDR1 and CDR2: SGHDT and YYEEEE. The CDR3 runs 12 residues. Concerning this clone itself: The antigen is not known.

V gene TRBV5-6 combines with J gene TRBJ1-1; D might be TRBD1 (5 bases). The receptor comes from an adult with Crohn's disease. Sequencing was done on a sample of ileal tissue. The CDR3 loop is CASSDDSTEAFF. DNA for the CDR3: TGTGCCAGCAGCGATGACAGCACTGAAGCTTTCTTT.